These 27 T cell receptor beta chains came from one sample sequenced in a study of blood T cells in healthy people across ages (dated by TCRdb to the mid-2010s). Libraries came from 5' RACE. Sequencing instrument: Illumina HiSeq 2500. A second PCR of roughly 7 to 12 cycles was run with a J-beta primer mix and a sample-barcoded 5' primer. TCRdb redid the processing of the public reads, applying fastp at Q25 and MiXCR, and retained in-frame beta chains. When rows share a CDR3 protein, they turn into one entry using the most common DNA and genes. In all, the sample holds over 700,000 distinct CDR3 sequences, and about 25% of those were seen once. The ten largest make up more than 8.5% of the sample. These data also formed part of another study, on T cells of mothers and their children.

The sample comprised blood. Receptors were obtained from a boy between 10 and 17 years old in good health.

The rearrangement links TRBV7-2 to TRBJ1-6; D is possibly TRBD1 (5 bases). The germline V and J ends were trimmed by 0 bases and 7 bases, with 10 bases remaining between them. This CDR3 spans 15 amino acids. Per germline, CDR1 SGHTA and CDR2 FQGNSA. This chain's CDR3 is CASSLAGGKNSPLHF. The CDR3 DNA reads TGTGCCAGCAGCTTAGCGGGGGGGAAAAATTCACCCCTCCACTTT.

Only a few counts were recorded for this clonotype. The rearrangement uses TRBV19 and TRBJ2-5; 11 bases are a match to TRBD2. J gave up 4 bases and V 4 bases, and 5 bases lay outside the gene matches. The length of the CDR3 is 15 residues. Per germline, CDR1 LNHDA and CDR2 SQIVND (reference sequence). CDR3 sequence reads: CASSKGTSGLETQYF. The CDR3 DNA follows: TGTGCCAGTAGTAAGGGGACTAGCGGTTTAGAGACCCAGTACTTC.

The V and J genes are TRBV27 and TRBJ2-3; TRBD2 might be the D (5 bases). CDR3 length: 18 residues. Trimming pared 3 bases from V and 0 bases from J, leaving 19 bases between. CDR1 is MNHEY, CDR2 SMNVEV, per germline (reference sequence). In DNA form, the CDR3 reads TGTGCCAGCAGTTTTTTACTAGATCCGGATGCTAGCACAGATACGCAGTATTTT. The encoded protein is CASSFLLDPDASTDTQYF.

This clonotype has just a few counts. CDR3 coding DNA: TGTGCCAGCAGCGGCAGGTACTCTGGGGCCAACGTCCTGACTTTC. Protein sequence: CASSGRYSGANVLTF. The chain uses TRBV5-5 and TRBJ2-6; D unresolved. Looked up from germline, CDR1 is SGHKS and CDR2 is YYEKEE (reference sequence). The CDR3 has 15 residues. V lost 4 bases and J 0 bases, leaving 8 bases between the germline ends.

The chain links TRBV20-1 to TRBJ2-3; D is perhaps TRBD1 (5 bases). Germline-derived CDR1 and CDR2 are DFQATT and SNEGSKA (reference sequence). The ends were cut back, 1 base at V and 3 bases at J, with 14 bases in the middle. CDR3 length equals 15 residues. The CDR3 sequence: CSARATDSPTDTQYF. CDR3 DNA sequence: TGCAGTGCTAGAGCGACAGACTCGCCGACAGATACGCAGTATTTT.

This clonotype showed up just a few times. The chain couples TRBV2 to TRBJ2-7; TRBD2 agrees at 11 bases. J gave up 2 bases and V 9 bases, and 6 bases lay outside the gene matches. CDR1 SNHLY and CDR2 FYNNEI come from the germline V gene. CDR3 length equals 14 residues. The CDR3 reads CASTGTSGTYEQYF. For the CDR3, the DNA is TGTGCCAGTACCGGGACTAGCGGCACCTACGAGCAGTACTTC.

This rearrangement joins TRBV27 to TRBJ2-3; weak D call: TRBD1 (5 bases). The CDR3 covers 14 residues. Germline CDR1 is MNHEY and CDR2 is SMNVEV (reference sequence). The V end was cut by 8 bases, the J end by 2 bases, with 14 bases between. Here the CDR3 DNA reads TGTGCCAGCTCCCGGCAAGGGGACACAGATACGCAGTATTTT. It encodes CASSRQGDTDTQYF.

This clonotype was counted between two and nine times. The chain carries TRBV5-1 and TRBJ2-1, with D possibly TRBD2 on 6 matching bases. Between the trimmed V and J ends, which lost 4 bases and 5 bases, there was a span of 13 bases. Germline V gene data show CDR1 as SGHRS and CDR2 as YFSETQ. CDR3 length: 14 residues. The CDR3 sequence: CASSTGLRDNEQFF. The CDR3 DNA follows: TGCGCCAGCAGCACGGGACTCCGAGACAATGAGCAGTTCTTC.

This clonotype was seen a handful of times. The V call is TRBV7-2, the J call TRBJ2-7; 9 bases map to TRBD1. Germline CDR1 reads SGHTA; CDR2 reads FQGNSA. The CDR3 contains 13 residues. V lost 10 bases, J lost 2 bases, and 6 bases stayed unmatched. CDR3 region: CATRDRATYEQYF. The CDR3 DNA is TGTGCCACCCGGGACAGGGCTACCTACGAGCAGTACTTC.

The genes are TRBV9 and TRBJ2-5; perhaps TRBD1 as D (5 bases). This CDR3 is built from 15 residues. CDR1 SGDLS and CDR2 YYNGEE come from the germline V gene. V lost 2 bases to trimming and J lost 9 bases, with 20 bases between them. The CDR3 sequence is CASSVDDRRGRAQYF. The CDR3 DNA reads TGTGCCAGCAGCGTGGACGACAGACGCGGACGAGCCCAGTACTTC.

The chain employs TRBV5-5 and TRBJ2-5; 7 bases are shared with TRBD2. The CDR3 is made up of 14 amino acids. V lost 4 bases and J lost 2; bases outside the gene matches: 5. Germline V gene lookup returns CDR1 SGHKS and CDR2 YYEKEE (reference sequence). The CDR3 sequence: CASSLLAQQETQYF. The CDR3 DNA reads as TGTGCCAGCAGCCTACTAGCGCAACAAGAGACCCAGTACTTC.

The gene calls are TRBV4-1 and TRBJ2-7, with D unclear. From germline, CDR1 is MGHRA and CDR2 YSYEKL. This CDR3 has 15 residues. Trimming took off 3 bases at V and 2 bases at J, with 14 bases between the two ends. The CDR3 bases are TGCGCCAGCAGCCAGGCCCCGATGGATCCCTACGAGCAGTACTTC. Its protein product is CASSQAPMDPYEQYF.

The chain uses TRBV5-1 and TRBJ2-1, with 7 bases fitting TRBD1. With V trimmed by 6 bases and J by 0 bases, 3 bases remained unmatched. The germline V gene has CDR1 SGHRS and CDR2 YFSETQ. This CDR3 has 14 residues. The CDR3 nucleotides are TGCGCCAGCACCGGGACAGACTCCTACAATGAGCAGTTCTTC. Amino acids: CASTGTDSYNEQFF. Supplemented by reference TRBV5-1 and TRBJ2-1, the full variable domain reads KAGVTQTPRYLIKTRGQQVTLSCSPISGHRSVSWYQQTPGQGLQFLFEYFSETQRNKGNFPGRFSGRQFSNSRSEMNVSTLELGDSALYLCASTGTDSYNEQFFGPGTRLTVL.

This clonotype turned up a few times. The chain carries TRBV6-5 and TRBJ2-3, with 8 nucleotides matching TRBD2. V dropped 4 bases and J dropped 6; count of bases not matched to a gene: 6. Per germline, CDR1 MNHEY and CDR2 SVGAGI. The CDR3 contains 14 residues. The CDR3 sequence is CASSSGLVPDTQYF. The DNA of the CDR3 is TGTGCCAGCAGTTCGGGACTAGTTCCCGATACGCAGTATTTT.

This clonotype was seen only a few times. The chain links TRBV7-6 to TRBJ2-1; weak D call: TRBD2 (7 bases). The V gene lost 2 bases and the J gene lost 2 bases, with 13 bases spanning the gap. The germline V gene has CDR1 SGHVS and CDR2 FNYEAQ. This CDR3 region has 16 residues. CDR3 in DNA: TGTGCCAGCAGCTTAAGGGGGGGAGACCCCTACAATGAGCAGTTCTTC. Protein sequence: CASSLRGGDPYNEQFF. Together with reference TRBV7-6 and TRBJ2-1, the CDR3 gives the full variable domain: GAGVSQSPRYKVTKRGQDVALRCDPISGHVSLYWYRQALGQGPEFLTYFNYEAQQDKSGLPNDRFSAERPEGSISTLTIQRTEQRDSAMYRCASSLRGGDPYNEQFFGPGTRLTVL.

As concerns this clonotype: A junction end diverges from the germline sequence, so it may reflect a read error. The V call is TRBV6-5, the J call TRBJ2-1, with 9 bases that match TRBD2. This CDR3 is 13 amino acids long. CDR1 and CDR2 (germline): MNHEY, SVGAGI. The DNA for the CDR3 is TGTGCCAGCAAAAGGGCTAGCGGGAATGAACAGTTCTTC. This codes for CASKRASGNEQFF.

This clonotype appeared a single time. This chain uses TRBV28 with TRBJ2-2; D is perhaps TRBD1 or TRBD2 (5 bases each). The CDR3 has 17 amino acids. Germline V gives CDR1 MDHEN, CDR2 SYDVKM. The ends were cut back, 5 bases at V and 3 bases at J, with 19 bases in the middle. This CDR3 is CASSAMAGARDTGELFF. In nucleotides, the CDR3 is TGTGCCAGCAGTGCAATGGCCGGGGCCAGGGACACCGGGGAGCTGTTTTTT.

V is TRBV2 and J is TRBJ2-2; D call uncertain. Trimming stripped 10 bases from V and 5 bases from J, with 14 bases between. The CDR3 is made up of 13 amino acids. CDR1 is SNHLY, CDR2 FYNNEI, per germline. The chain's CDR3 is CATQVDGTGELFF. The CDR3 DNA reads as TGTGCCACCCAAGTGGACGGGACCGGGGAGCTGTTTTTT. Looking up the rest from reference TRBV2 and TRBJ2-2 gives the full variable domain: EPEVTQTPSHQVTQMGQEVILRCVPISNHLYFYWYRQILGQKVEFLVSFYNNEISEKSEIFDDQFSVERPDGSNFTLKIRSTKLEDSAMYFCATQVDGTGELFFGEGSRLTVL.

V and J are TRBV5-1 and TRBJ2-1; D might be TRBD1 or TRBD2, each matching 5 bases. Germline V CDR1 and CDR2: SGHRS, YFSETQ. V was pared by 2 bases and J by 4 bases, with 10 bases between. The CDR3 loop spans 14 amino acids. The CDR3 bases are TGCGCCAGCAGCTTCAGGGACGTGTACAATGAGCAGTTCTTC. This translates into CASSFRDVYNEQFF.

This clonotype was detected once. V usage is TRBV4-3 and J usage is TRBJ2-5; no clear D gene. The CDR3 consists of 15 residues. Trimming left V 0 bases short and J 2 bases short, with 10 bases between. CDR1 is LGHNA and CDR2 is YSLEER in the germline V gene. CDR3 in DNA: TGCGCCAGCAGCCAAGATCGGGCAGTTCAAGAGACCCAGTACTTC. Its protein product is CASSQDRAVQETQYF.

The V and J genes are TRBV7-8 and TRBJ2-1; TRBD2 aligns across 10 bases. The J call may be wrong; the DNA end is better matched by TRBJ2-5. Germline assignment: CDR1 SGHVS and CDR2 FQNEAQ. The CDR3 covers 15 residues. Here the CDR3 reads CASSLQRGGRETQYF. In DNA, the CDR3 is TGTGCCAGCAGCTTACAGCGGGGGGGACGGGAGACCCAGTACTTC.

The CDR3: CASSENTFTYEQYF. CDR3 coding DNA: TGTGCCAGCAGTGAGAACACTTTCACCTACGAGCAGTACTTC. This chain uses TRBV2 with TRBJ2-5, with no clear D. Judging by the DNA end, TRBJ2-7 fits better; the J call may be wrong. Germline V gene lookup returns CDR1 SNHLY and CDR2 FYNNEI. The CDR3 is 14 residues long.

The CDR3 sequence is CASNGRKLYGYTF. In DNA form, the CDR3 reads TGTGCCAGCAATGGACGGAAGCTCTATGGCTACACCTTC. This chain joins TRBV28 and TRBJ1-2; no clear D gene. This CDR3 is built from 13 residues. Germline CDR1 is MDHEN and CDR2 is SYDVKM. V lost 7 bases to trimming and J lost 4 bases, with 13 bases between them.

This rearrangement joins TRBV4-2 to TRBJ2-7; 11 nucleotides agree with TRBD2. V gave up 1 base and J gave up 7 bases; unmatched junction bases: 6. Germline V lookup: CDR1 LGHNA, CDR2 YNFKEQ. The CDR3 runs 15 residues. The CDR3 coding sequence is TGTGCCAGCAGCCAAGTTTCTAGCGGGGGGAGTGAGCAGTACTTC. Protein: CASSQVSSGGSEQYF.

This clonotype was seen more than once but under ten times. The chain carries TRBV18 and TRBJ1-1; possible D gene TRBD1, 6 bases. With 6 bases removed from V and 9 bases from J, the gap between germline ends came to 14 bases. The germline CDR1 and CDR2 sequences are KGHSH and LQKENI. This CDR3 comprises 12 residues. The CDR3 protein is CASSPQGSKAFF. The CDR3 nucleotides read TGTGCCAGCTCGCCTCAGGGGTCAAAAGCTTTCTTT.

The chain uses TRBV29-1 and TRBJ2-5; TRBD2 matches at 7 bases. This CDR3 is 11 amino acids long. Trimming cost V 0 bases and J 9 bases; bases outside gene matches: 1. Germline assignment: CDR1 SQVTM and CDR2 ANQGSEA. The CDR3 nucleotides read TGCAGCGTTGAAGACCGGGGGGCCCAGTACTTC. It is translated as CSVEDRGAQYF.

This clonotype was counted between two and nine times. V usage is TRBV7-9 and J usage is TRBJ2-5; D gene unclear. This CDR3 region has 16 residues. V was cut by 5 bases and J by 1 base, with 17 bases left in between. Per germline, CDR1 SEHNR and CDR2 FQNEAQ (reference sequence). CDR3: CASSPGTTPGQETQYF. CDR3 nucleotide sequence: TGTGCCAGCAGCCCAGGAACCACACCGGGCCAAGAGACCCAGTACTTC. The whole variable domain, filled in from reference TRBV7-9 and TRBJ2-5, reads DTGVSQNPRHKITKRGQNVTFRCDPISEHNRLYWYRQTLGQGPEFLTYFQNEAQLEKSRLLSDRFSAERPKGSFSTLEIQRTEQGDSAMYLCASSPGTTPGQETQYFGPGTRLLVL.